What follows is one T cell receptor (beta chain) and its context. Its antigen is not identified. Patients with uncontrolled infections, other autoimmune diseases, pregnancy or lactation were excluded. Each diagnosis drew on symptoms, thyroxine, TRAb, thyroid ultrasound and orbital computed tomography findings. This entry belongs to a study of T cells in Graves' hyperthyroidism and ophthalmopathy. The germline V gene has CDR1 SNHLY and CDR2 FYNNEI. With 9 bases clipped from V and 4 bases from J, the junction kept 4 bases outside the gene matches. The CDR3 runs to 14 residues. Amplified TCR beta CDR3 regions derived from RNA transcripts. When the TCR CDR3 underwent first-round RT-PCR, the HTBI primer set was used. TCRdb used MiXCR to reprocess the multiplex PCR reads, holding one entry per CDR3 protein. The repertoire includes around 540,000 distinct CDR3 sequences, about 43% of them detected once, and 8.2% sits in the top ten.

Study conclusions and caveats: Separation of ophthalmopathy from stable hyperthyroidism was achieved by a 13 V-J model.

V usage is TRBV2 and J usage is TRBJ2-3, with TRBD2 matching 13 bases. The sample comprised peripheral blood or thyroid tissue (not recorded which). This sequence was found in a woman aged 18-30 years with Graves' hyperthyroidism. The DNA for the CDR3 is TGTGCCAGGGGACTAGCGGGAACATCAGATACGCAGTATTTT. Amino acids: CARGLAGTSDTQYF.